The present entry profiles one T cell receptor beta chain with its context. Sequenced by immunoSEQ multiplex PCR; TCRdb stores in-frame clones only, minus some. This table holds more than 85,000 clones, almost 85% found once. The germline CDR1 and CDR2 sequences are SGHVS and FNYEAQ. This CDR3 has 15 amino acids. Between the trimmed V and J ends, which lost 1 base and 10 bases, there was a span of 14 bases. This sample is part of a study of blood T cell repertoires in COVID-19. Study at large: T cells, B-cell-depleted T cells, or PBMCs supplied cDNA or gDNA.

This chain connects TRBV7-6 to TRBJ1-6; D not certain. Sequenced: peripheral blood. This receptor was identified in a man between 65 and 85 years old with acute or convalescent COVID-19. The CDR3 loop is CASSLGGGQSSPLHF. DNA of the CDR3: TGTGCCAGCAGCTTAGGCGGAGGGCAGAGCTCACCCCTCCACTTT.